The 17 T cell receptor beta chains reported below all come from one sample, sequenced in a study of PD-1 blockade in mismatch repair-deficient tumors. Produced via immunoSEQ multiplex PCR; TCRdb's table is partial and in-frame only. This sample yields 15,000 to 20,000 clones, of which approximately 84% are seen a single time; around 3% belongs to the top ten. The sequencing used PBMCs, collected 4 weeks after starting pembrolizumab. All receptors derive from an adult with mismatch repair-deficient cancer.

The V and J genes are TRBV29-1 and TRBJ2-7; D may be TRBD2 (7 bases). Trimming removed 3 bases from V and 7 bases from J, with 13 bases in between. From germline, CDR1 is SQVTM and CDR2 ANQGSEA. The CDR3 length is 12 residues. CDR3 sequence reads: CSVDPKGGEQYF. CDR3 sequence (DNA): TGCAGCGTTGATCCTAAGGGGGGGGAGCAGTACTTC.

The CDR3 sequence: CASSQPGRGDIGGYTF. CDR3 nucleotide sequence: TGTGCCAGCAGCCAACCAGGTCGGGGAGATATCGGAGGCTACACCTTC. The rearrangement joins TRBV4-2 to TRBJ1-2; no reliable D call. The germline gives CDR1 LGHNA, CDR2 YNFKEQ. The germline V and J ends were trimmed by 2 bases and 8 bases, with 21 bases remaining between them. The CDR3 consists of 16 residues.

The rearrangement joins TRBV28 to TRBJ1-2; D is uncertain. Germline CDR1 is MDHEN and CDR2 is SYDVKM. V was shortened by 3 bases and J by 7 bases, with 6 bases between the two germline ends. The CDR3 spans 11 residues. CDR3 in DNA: TGTGCCAGCAGTTTTGAGGGTGGCTACACCTTC. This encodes CASSFEGGYTF.

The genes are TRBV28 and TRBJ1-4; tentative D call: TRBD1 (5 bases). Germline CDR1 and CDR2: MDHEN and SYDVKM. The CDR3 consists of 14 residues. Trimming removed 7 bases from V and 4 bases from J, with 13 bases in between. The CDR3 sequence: CASTSGGINEKLFF. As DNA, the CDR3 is TGTGCCAGCACCTCGGGGGGGATTAATGAAAAACTGTTTTTT. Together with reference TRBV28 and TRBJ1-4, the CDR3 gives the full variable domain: DVKVTQSSRYLVKRTGEKVFLECVQDMDHENMFWYRQDPGLGLRLIYFSYDVKMKEKGDIPEGYSVSREKKERFSLILESASTNQTSMYLCASTSGGINEKLFFGSGTQLSVL.

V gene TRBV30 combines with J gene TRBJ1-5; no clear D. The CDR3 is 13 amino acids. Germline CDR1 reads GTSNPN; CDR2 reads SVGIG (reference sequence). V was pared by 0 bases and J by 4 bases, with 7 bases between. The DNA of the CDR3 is TGTGCCTGGAGTGTACGGGGAAATCAGCCCCAGCATTTT. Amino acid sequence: CAWSVRGNQPQHF.

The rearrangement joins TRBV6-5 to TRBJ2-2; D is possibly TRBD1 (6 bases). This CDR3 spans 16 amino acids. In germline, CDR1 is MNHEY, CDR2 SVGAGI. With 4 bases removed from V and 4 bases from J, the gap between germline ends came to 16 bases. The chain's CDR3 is CASSFPTGVGTGELFF. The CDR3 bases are TGTGCCAGCAGTTTCCCGACAGGCGTTGGCACCGGGGAGCTGTTTTTT.

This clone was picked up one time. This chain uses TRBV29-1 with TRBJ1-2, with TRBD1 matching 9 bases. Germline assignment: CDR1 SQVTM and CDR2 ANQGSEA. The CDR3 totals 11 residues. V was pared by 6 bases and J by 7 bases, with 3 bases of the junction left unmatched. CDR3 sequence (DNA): TGCAGCGTAACAGGGGGCTCTGGCTACACCTTC. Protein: CSVTGGSGYTF.

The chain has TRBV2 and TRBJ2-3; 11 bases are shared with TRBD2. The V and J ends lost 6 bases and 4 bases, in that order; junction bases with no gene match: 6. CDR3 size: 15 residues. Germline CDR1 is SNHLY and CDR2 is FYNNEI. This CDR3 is CASRPTSGSPDTQYF. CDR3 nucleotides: TGTGCCAGCAGGCCTACTAGCGGGAGCCCAGATACGCAGTATTTT.

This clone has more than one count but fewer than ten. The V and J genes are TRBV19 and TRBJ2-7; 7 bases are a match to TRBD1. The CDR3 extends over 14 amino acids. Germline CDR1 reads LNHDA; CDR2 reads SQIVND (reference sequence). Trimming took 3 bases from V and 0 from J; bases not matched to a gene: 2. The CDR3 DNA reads TGTGCCAGTAGTATCAGGGGGAGCTCCTACGAGCAGTACTTC. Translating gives CASSIRGSSYEQYF.

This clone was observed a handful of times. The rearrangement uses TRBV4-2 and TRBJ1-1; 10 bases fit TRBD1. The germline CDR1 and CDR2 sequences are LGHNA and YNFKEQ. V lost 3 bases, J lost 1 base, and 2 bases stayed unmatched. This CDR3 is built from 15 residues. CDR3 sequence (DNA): TGTGCCAGCAGCCAGGGGACAGGGGAGAACACTGAAGCTTTCTTT. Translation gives CASSQGTGENTEAFF.

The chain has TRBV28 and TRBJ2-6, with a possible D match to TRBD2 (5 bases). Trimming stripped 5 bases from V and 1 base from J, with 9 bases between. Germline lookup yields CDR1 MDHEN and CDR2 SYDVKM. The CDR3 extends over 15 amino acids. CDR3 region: CASSMPGSGANVLTF. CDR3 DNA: TGTGCCAGCAGTATGCCGGGGTCTGGGGCCAACGTCCTGACTTTC.

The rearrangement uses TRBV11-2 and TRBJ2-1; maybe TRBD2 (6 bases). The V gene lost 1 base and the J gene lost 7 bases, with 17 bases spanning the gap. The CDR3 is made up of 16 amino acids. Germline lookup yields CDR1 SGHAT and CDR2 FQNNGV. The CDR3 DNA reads TGTGCCAGCAGCTTAGGGGCGGGGTTTTATACGAATGAGCAGTTCTTC. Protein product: CASSLGAGFYTNEQFF.

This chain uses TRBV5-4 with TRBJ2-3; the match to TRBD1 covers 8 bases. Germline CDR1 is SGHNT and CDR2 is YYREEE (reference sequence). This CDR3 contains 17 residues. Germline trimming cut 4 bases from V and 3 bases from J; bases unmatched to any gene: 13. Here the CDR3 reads CASSQGILGQGTDTQYF. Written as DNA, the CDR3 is TGTGCCAGCAGCCAGGGGATTCTTGGACAGGGTACAGATACGCAGTATTTT.

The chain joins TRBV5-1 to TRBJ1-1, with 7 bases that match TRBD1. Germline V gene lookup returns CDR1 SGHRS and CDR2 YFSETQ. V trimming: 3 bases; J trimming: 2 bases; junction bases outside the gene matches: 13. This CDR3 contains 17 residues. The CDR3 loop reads CASSSPRGTADNTEAFF. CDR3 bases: TGCGCCAGCAGCTCTCCAAGGGGGACAGCTGATAACACTGAAGCTTTCTTT.

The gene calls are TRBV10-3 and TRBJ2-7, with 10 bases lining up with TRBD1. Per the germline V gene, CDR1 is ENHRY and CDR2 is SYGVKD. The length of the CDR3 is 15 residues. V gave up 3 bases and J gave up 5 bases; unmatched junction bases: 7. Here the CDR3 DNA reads TGTGCCATCAGTGACGCCGGGACAGGGGCCCACGAGCAGTACTTC. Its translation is CAISDAGTGAHEQYF.

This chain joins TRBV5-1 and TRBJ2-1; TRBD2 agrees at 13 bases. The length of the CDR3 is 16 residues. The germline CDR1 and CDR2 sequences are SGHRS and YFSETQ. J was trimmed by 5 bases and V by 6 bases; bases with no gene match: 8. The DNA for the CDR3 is TGCGCCAGCATCGACCCCGGACTAGCGGGGGACAATGAGCAGTTCTTC. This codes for CASIDPGLAGDNEQFF.

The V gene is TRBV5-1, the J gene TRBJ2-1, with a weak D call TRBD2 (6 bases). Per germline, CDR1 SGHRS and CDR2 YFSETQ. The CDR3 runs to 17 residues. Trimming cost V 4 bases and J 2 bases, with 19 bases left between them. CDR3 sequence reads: CASSPGLTPGTYNEQFF. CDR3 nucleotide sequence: TGCGCCAGCAGCCCGGGACTGACCCCCGGGACCTACAATGAGCAGTTCTTC.